A single sample gave rise to the 20 T cell receptor beta chains below, sequenced in a study of T cell clonality in common variable immunodeficiency (dated by TCRdb to the mid-2010s). The investigation overall reported the following: CVID TCRbeta sequences were reported to have fewer deletions and N-nucleotide insertions and to lack highly modified clones with 13 or more V deletions.

Library construction relied on the immunoSEQ multiplex PCR assay. TCRdb obtained this table from immuneACCESS and retained in-frame rearrangements with V and J assigned. These tables miss some clones; where compared with another copy, unresolved V genes account for less than half of the shortfall, and the remainder is unexplained. Listed for this sample are 25,000 to 35,000 clones, none observed only a single time. In total, the top ten clones hold approximately 5.4% of the sample. Their cognate antigens are unknown. The sequenced material came from peripheral blood mononuclear cells. All receptors derive from a human donor with common variable immunodeficiency.

This clone was counted a few times. From the germline J gene comes the end of the CDR3, since the read stops 3 residues before it. The chain combines TRBV2 with TRBJ1-1; maybe TRBD1 (5 bases). From germline, CDR1 is SNHLY and CDR2 FYNNEI. The germline V and J ends were trimmed by 3 bases and 4 bases, with 15 bases remaining between them. The CDR3 length is 15 residues. The CDR3 bases that were read are TGTGCCAGCAGTGACCCTCCGGGGGTTACCACTGAA. Protein product: CASSDPPGVTTE. The full CDR3 is CASSDPPGVTTEAFF.

This clone was seen a handful of times. The CDR3 is cut off 3 residues early in the read; its end comes from the germline J gene. V is TRBV13 and J is TRBJ1-5, with 11 bases matching TRBD1. Germline V CDR1 and CDR2: PRHDT, FYEKMQ (reference sequence). The CDR3 is 15 residues long. V lost 4 bases to trimming and J lost 6 bases; unmatched junction nucleotides: 5. CDR3 amino acids: CASSSGTGGFQPQHF. The covered CDR3 bases are TGTGCCAGCAGCTCCGGGACAGGGGGGTTTCAGCCC.

In its sample, this clone was seen a few times. The read stops 3 residues short of the end of the CDR3; the missing end is completed from the germline J gene. The rearrangement links TRBV5-1 to TRBJ2-3; D call uncertain. V was shortened by 0 bases and J by 0 bases, with 5 bases between the two germline ends. The CDR3 is 14 amino acids. Germline values: CDR1 SGHRS, CDR2 YFSETQ. This chain's CDR3 is CASSLGQSTDTQYF. CDR3 DNA, as far as it was read: TGCGCCAGCAGCTTGGGCCAGAGCACAGATACG.

This clone was seen only a few times. The CDR3 goes on 3 residues after the read ends, and that part is filled in from the germline J gene. The chain links TRBV7-2 to TRBJ1-6; D not resolved. CDR1 is SGHTA and CDR2 is FQGNSA in the germline V gene. V gave up 2 bases and J gave up 5 bases, with 10 bases separating them. The CDR3 loop spans 15 amino acids. Partial CDR3 DNA: TGTGCCAGCAGCTTATTCTCAGGAGATAATTCACCC. Amino acid sequence: CASSLFSGDNSP. The entire CDR3 protein is CASSLFSGDNSPLHF.

This clone was recorded a few times. The missing CDR3 end, 3 residues past where the read stops, is filled in from the germline J gene. V and J are TRBV7-9 and TRBJ1-2; 8 bases map to TRBD1. Looked up from germline, CDR1 is SEHNR and CDR2 is FQNEAQ (reference sequence). The junction had 8 bases not matched to a gene; V was cut back by 5 bases and J by 6 bases. The CDR3 is made up of 14 amino acids. The CDR3 loop is CASSPDRVWNGYTF. The covered CDR3 bases are TGTGCCAGCAGCCCGGACAGGGTATGGAATGGC.

On this clone: The read falls 3 residues short of the CDR3 end, and the missing part is taken from the germline J gene. The chain recombines TRBV30 with TRBJ1-2, with a tentative D call TRBD1 (5 bases). This CDR3 is built from 12 residues. The germline V gene encodes CDR1 GTSNPN and CDR2 SVGIG (reference sequence). The covered CDR3 bases are TGTGCCTGGAGTGGAGGGGTGGTCGGC. This gives the protein CAWSGGVVG. The full CDR3 protein reads CAWSGGVVGYTF.

This clone has ten or more counts. The covered CDR3 bases are TGTGCCTGGGTCAGACAGGGGGGCTTACTGGCTAACTATGGC. It translates to CAWVRQGGLLANYG. The whole CDR3 is CAWVRQGGLLANYGYTF. This chain joins TRBV30 and TRBJ1-2, with 9 bases identical to TRBD1. The read gets to within 3 residues of the CDR3 end, and the germline J gene fills in the rest. This CDR3 is built from 17 residues. Trimming at V came to 5 bases and at J to 0 bases, leaving 13 bases not matched to a gene. Germline-derived CDR1 and CDR2 are GTSNPN and SVGIG (reference sequence). Supplemented by reference TRBV30 and TRBJ1-2, the full variable domain reads SQTIHQWPATLVQPVGSPLSLECTVEGTSNPNLYWYRQAAGRGLQLLFYSVGIGQISSEVPQNLSASRPQDRQFILSSKKLLLSDSGFYLCAWVRQGGLLANYGYTFGSGTRLTVV.

Regarding this clone: Coverage ceases 3 residues before the CDR3 finishes, and the germline J gene fills in the end. The chain employs TRBV18 and TRBJ1-1; D not certain. CDR1 is KGHSH, CDR2 LQKENI, per germline. CDR3 length: 13 residues. V shed 6 bases and J shed 1 base, with 9 bases lying between them. CDR3 sequence: CASSRSENTEAFF. The CDR3 bases that were read are TGTGCCAGCTCGCGGTCGGAGAACACTGAA.

This clone was picked up many times. The observed sequence ends 3 residues before the CDR3 terminus, with the missing tail filled in from the germline J gene. V usage is TRBV7-9 and J usage is TRBJ2-3; TRBD1 matches 8 bases. The trim removed 5 bases at V and 3 bases at J, leaving 4 bases unmatched. The CDR3 is 14 amino acids. The germline V gene encodes CDR1 SEHNR and CDR2 FQNEAQ (reference sequence). The CDR3 DNA, read in part, is TGTGCCAGCAGCCCAGGGGGCTTAACAGATACG. Amino acids: CASSPGGLTDT. In full, the CDR3 reads CASSPGGLTDTQYF.

CDR3: CASSIFSRGNEKLFF. Partial CDR3 DNA: TGTGCCAGTAGTATATTCAGCAGGGGTAATGAAAAA. The chain is built from TRBV19 and TRBJ1-4; perhaps TRBD1 as D (6 bases). The sequenced fragment ends 3 residues before the CDR3 boundary, so the rest is inferred from the germline J gene. Germline V gene sequence: CDR1 LNHDA, CDR2 SQIVND (reference sequence). The CDR3 runs to 15 residues. V dropped 2 bases and J dropped 4 bases, with 11 bases sitting between them.

This clone was detected a few times. The CDR3: CAWSAGQGARWETQYF. The covered CDR3 bases are TGTGCCTGGAGTGCGGGACAGGGGGCTCGGTGGGAGACC. The chain carries TRBV30 and TRBJ2-5; 12 bases line up with TRBD1. Read coverage stops 3 residues before the CDR3 terminus; the germline J gene supplies the remainder. V lost 1 base, J lost 5 bases, and 8 bases stayed unmatched. This CDR3 has 16 amino acids. Per germline, CDR1 GTSNPN and CDR2 SVGIG (reference sequence).

This clone was found a few times. The read ends 3 residues shy of where the CDR3 ends; the end is completed using the germline J gene. This chain links TRBV6-7 with TRBJ1-1; perhaps TRBD1 as D (6 bases). TRBV6-7 is reported as an ORF; its role is uncertain. CDR3 length equals 13 residues. The sequenced part of the CDR3 DNA is TGTGCCAGCAGTTATCGAGGGGGAATAGAA. Residues: CASSYRGGIE. From start to end, the CDR3 is CASSYRGGIEAFF.

In this sample, this clone turned up many times. CDR3 region: CASSRDTDTQYF. The CDR3 DNA, read in part, is TGTGCCAGCAGCAGAGACACAGATACG. This sequence joins TRBV12-3 or TRBV12-4 and TRBJ2-3; D is ambiguous. The observed sequence ends 3 residues before the CDR3 terminus, with the missing tail filled in from the germline J gene. Trimming removed 6 bases at V and 2 bases at J, with 6 bases between. The CDR3 loop spans 12 amino acids.

Turning to this clone: Read sequence stops 3 residues before the CDR3 end, and the germline J gene provides the missing end. The chain has TRBV30 and TRBJ1-1, with TRBD1 matching 10 bases. V shed 5 bases and J 7 bases; nucleotides not matched to a gene: 25. The CDR3 totals 19 residues. The germline gives CDR1 GTSNPN, CDR2 SVGIG (reference sequence). CDR3 DNA (partial): TGTGCCTGGCTAAGGCCGTCTTTCCGGGGGGACAGGGGAACAGTTGAA. Its protein is CAWLRPSFRGDRGTVE. The complete CDR3 reads CAWLRPSFRGDRGTVEAFF.

This clone has more than one count but fewer than ten. The sequence runs out 3 residues before the end of the CDR3; the remainder is reconstructed from the germline J gene. V is TRBV18 and J is TRBJ2-2, with 8 bases lining up with TRBD2. The junction had 6 bases not matched to a gene; V was cut back by 3 bases and J by 0 bases. Germline V CDR1 and CDR2: KGHSH, LQKENI. CDR3 size: 17 residues. Partial CDR3 DNA: TGTGCCAGCTCACCCCTAGGCGGGGGGTCGAACACCGGGGAG. Translating it yields CASSPLGGGSNTGE. The full CDR3 protein reads CASSPLGGGSNTGELFF.

This clone was seen many times. Read sequence stops 3 residues before the CDR3 end, and the germline J gene provides the missing end. V and J are TRBV7-3 and TRBJ2-3; 7 bases agree with TRBD1. This CDR3 spans 15 amino acids. After removal of 6 bases from V and 0 bases from J, the junction contained 6 bases not matched to a gene. The germline gives CDR1 SGHTA, CDR2 FQGTGA. The part of the CDR3 DNA that was read is TGTGCCAGCAGGGAGGACAGGCACAGCACAGATACG. Protein sequence: CASREDRHSTDT. In full, the CDR3 is CASREDRHSTDTQYF.

This clone appeared many times. The sequence runs out 3 residues before the end of the CDR3; the remainder is reconstructed from the germline J gene. This chain uses TRBV7-2 with TRBJ1-5; TRBD1 matches 9 bases. This CDR3 has 15 residues. The J segment lost 9 bases and the V segment lost 1 base, leaving 7 bases of the junction unmatched. Germline V gives CDR1 SGHTA, CDR2 FQGNSA. Partial CDR3 DNA: TGTGCCAGCAGCTTAGGGGGAACAGGGGGCTTGCCC. The encoded protein is CASSLGGTGGLP. The entire CDR3 protein reads CASSLGGTGGLPQHF.

In its sample, this clone was seen a few times. The read falls 3 residues short of the CDR3 end, and the missing part is taken from the germline J gene. This chain links TRBV30 with TRBJ1-2; TRBD1 is a possible D gene (5 bases). The ends were cut back, 0 bases at V and 6 bases at J, with 8 bases in the middle. This CDR3 is built from 12 residues. Germline values: CDR1 GTSNPN, CDR2 SVGIG (reference sequence). The CDR3 DNA, read in part, is TGTGCCTGGAGTGTACCGGGGGATGGC. It translates to CAWSVPGDG. The entire CDR3 sequence reads CAWSVPGDGYTF.

As regards this clone: The read comes to an end 3 residues before the CDR3 does, leaving the germline J gene to fill in the end. V is TRBV30 and J is TRBJ1-6, with D unresolved. Germline values: CDR1 GTSNPN, CDR2 SVGIG (reference sequence). The CDR3 has 14 residues. The germline V and J ends were trimmed by 0 bases and 6 bases, with 9 bases remaining between them. CDR3 DNA, as far as it was read: TGTGCCTGGAGTGTCTTAGGGTCTAATTCACCC. It translates to CAWSVLGSNSP. The CDR3 in its entirety is CAWSVLGSNSPLHF.

This clone was detected a few times. The CDR3 end falls 3 residues outside the read, so it is completed with the germline J gene. The chain is built from TRBV30 and TRBJ1-5; TRBD1 matches 11 bases. The ends lost 3 bases at V and 0 bases at J; junction bases unmatched: 7. Germline V lookup: CDR1 GTSNPN, CDR2 SVGIG (reference sequence). The CDR3 loop spans 17 amino acids. This CDR3 reads CAWSRDRGSVSNQPQHF. The sequenced part of the CDR3 DNA is TGTGCCTGGAGCCGGGACAGGGGGAGTGTTAGCAATCAGCCC.